Below are 28 T cell receptor beta chains sequenced from a single sample in a study of CXCR3-negative and CXCR3-positive naive CD8 T cells. Libraries were UMI-labeled 5' RACE TRB cDNA. Reprocessing the 5' RACE reads, TCRdb reports a single entry for every CDR3 protein and omits DNA. The listing records around 140,000 distinct CDR3 sequences. Material: naive CXCR3- CD8+ T cells from blood. Subset: CD45RO-CCR7+CD27+CD95- naive CD8+ T cells lacking CXCR3 (TNR3-). The receptors were sampled from a human donor in good health. Some clones in this sample may be carry-over from other donors' samples.

The rearrangement links TRBV29-1 to TRBJ2-2. In germline, CDR1 is SQVTM, CDR2 ANQGSEA. CDR3 length equals 11 residues. The CDR3 sequence: CSVEVTGELFF.

This chain joins TRBV14 and TRBJ2-7. Germline values: CDR1 SGHDN, CDR2 FVKESK. This CDR3 has 14 amino acids. CDR3 region: CASSQDLEDYEQYF.

The V gene is TRBV11-2, the J gene TRBJ2-1; TCRdb proposes TRBD2, but this gene call is untestable without DNA. This CDR3 comprises 17 residues. Germline assignment: CDR1 SGHAT and CDR2 FQNNGV. The CDR3 loop is CASSRISDGGAYNEQFF.

The rearrangement joins TRBV19 to TRBJ2-7; TCRdb reports TRBD1, a call that lacks DNA to check it against. Germline assignment: CDR1 LNHDA and CDR2 SQIVND (reference sequence). This CDR3 spans 15 amino acids. CDR3 loop: CASSTGGHYTYEQYF.

The chain has TRBV12-3 or TRBV12-4 and TRBJ2-3. This CDR3 region has 12 residues. CDR3 loop: CASSGFTDTQYF.

The chain is built from TRBV5-1 and TRBJ2-7. Germline V gene lookup returns CDR1 SGHRS and CDR2 YFSETQ. This CDR3 spans 12 amino acids. CDR3 sequence: CASSLNPYEQYF.

The chain employs TRBV3-1 and TRBJ2-6; checking the TCRdb D call of TRBD2 is not possible without DNA. Looked up from germline, CDR1 is LGHDT and CDR2 is YNNKEL (reference sequence). This CDR3 is 17 amino acids long. The CDR3 sequence: CASTVSGSYSGANVLTF.

The chain couples TRBV27 to TRBJ1-1; TCRdb calls TRBD1, which cannot be checked without DNA. Germline CDR1 and CDR2: MNHEY and SMNVEV (reference sequence). The CDR3 covers 15 residues. Here the CDR3 reads CASSVHGAGGTEAFF.

The chain recombines TRBV7-9 with TRBJ2-7; TCRdb names TRBD1, which stays unverified in the absence of DNA. The V gene's germline CDR1 is SEHNR and CDR2 FQNEAQ (reference sequence). The CDR3 runs 14 residues. CDR3 protein: CASSSAGGDREQYF.

The CDR3 is CSVELRGQYQETQYF. The chain links TRBV29-1 to TRBJ2-5; the D call of TRBD1 rests on TCRdb alone, since no DNA is present to check it. The germline CDR1 and CDR2 sequences are SQVTM and ANQGSEA. The CDR3 sequence is 15 residues long.

The chain employs TRBV29-1 and TRBJ2-1; with no DNA, the TCRdb D assignment of TRBD1 cannot be verified. The CDR3 loop spans 17 amino acids. Germline assignment: CDR1 SQVTM and CDR2 ANQGSEA. The CDR3: CSVVNRGVSSSYNEQFF.

The chain joins TRBV14 to TRBJ2-1. CDR3 size: 15 residues. Germline CDR1 SGHDN, CDR2 FVKESK. CDR3 sequence reads: CASSSHLSSYNEQFF.

The chain combines TRBV4-3 with TRBJ2-3; TCRdb selects TRBD2, and the lack of DNA leaves this call unchecked. CDR1 is LGHNA, CDR2 YSLEER, per germline. CDR3 length: 19 amino acids. The CDR3 protein is CASSQGPVAGGTILDTQYF.

The chain links TRBV29-1 to TRBJ2-7. The CDR3 contains 12 residues. Per germline, CDR1 SQVTM and CDR2 ANQGSEA. CDR3 residues: CSVEKSAYEQYF.

This chain connects TRBV5-1 to TRBJ2-7. In germline, CDR1 is SGHRS, CDR2 YFSETQ. The CDR3 sequence is 14 residues long. The CDR3: CASSFGGISYEQYF.

The chain carries TRBV6-2 or TRBV6-3 and TRBJ1-2; TCRdb names TRBD1, which stays unverified in the absence of DNA. CDR3 length: 15 residues. Germline lookup yields CDR1 MNHEY and CDR2 SVGEGT. The CDR3 spells CASSLGQDSAWGYTF.

This chain joins TRBV29-1 and TRBJ2-7; TCRdb designates TRBD1, a call that cannot be tested without DNA. Germline assignment: CDR1 SQVTM and CDR2 ANQGSEA. This CDR3 contains 11 residues. The chain's CDR3 is CSVQAPDEQYF.

The rearrangement joins TRBV28 to TRBJ2-1; TCRdb outputs TRBD2, but without DNA this stays unchecked. Per the germline V gene, CDR1 is MDHEN and CDR2 is SYDVKM. This CDR3 region has 13 residues. CDR3 loop: CATKDSGNNEQFF.

CDR3: CSARRQGTYEQYF. The rearrangement uses TRBV20-1 and TRBJ2-7; TCRdb names TRBD1, which stays unverified in the absence of DNA. The CDR3 runs to 13 residues. Germline-derived CDR1 and CDR2 are DFQATT and SNEGSKA (reference sequence).

The gene calls are TRBV6-5 and TRBJ1-5; the TCRdb D gene call, TRBD1, has no DNA to confirm it. The CDR3 contains 15 residues. From germline, CDR1 is MNHEY and CDR2 SVGAGI. CDR3 in amino acids: CASSIGAPSNQPQHF.

V and J are TRBV10-1 and TRBJ1-5; TCRdb proposes TRBD1, but this gene call is untestable without DNA. The CDR3 sequence is 14 residues long. Germline CDR1 is WNHNN and CDR2 is SYGVQD (reference sequence). The CDR3 here is CASSEGQVNQPQHF.

The chain links TRBV27 to TRBJ1-4; without DNA, the TCRdb call of TRBD1 cannot be checked. The germline V gene has CDR1 MNHEY and CDR2 SMNVEV (reference sequence). The CDR3 length is 15 residues. This CDR3 reads CASSLSGQGVEKLFF. The whole variable domain, remainder taken from reference TRBV27 and TRBJ1-4, is EAQVTQNPRYLITVTGKKLTVTCSQNMNHEYMSWYRQDPGLGLRQIYYSMNVEVTDKGDVPEGYKVSRKEKRNFPLILESPSPNQTSLYFCASSLSGQGVEKLFFGSGTQLSVL.

CDR3 sequence: CASIRRGSYEQYF. The chain has TRBV13 and TRBJ2-7. This CDR3 contains 13 residues. Germline CDR1 is PRHDT and CDR2 is FYEKMQ (reference sequence).

The chain combines TRBV7-6 with TRBJ2-1. The CDR3 is 16 residues long. CDR1 is SGHVS and CDR2 is FNYEAQ in the germline V gene. The CDR3 loop reads CASSQLQPDSYNEQFF.

The chain is built from TRBV2 and TRBJ2-2; the D call from TCRdb, TRBD1, cannot be confirmed without DNA. In germline, CDR1 is SNHLY, CDR2 FYNNEI. The CDR3 length is 17 residues. CDR3 loop: CASSTTDRPRSTGELFF.

The chain couples TRBV3-1 to TRBJ1-4; the TCRdb D gene call, TRBD1, has no DNA to confirm it. The CDR3 has 15 residues. Looked up from germline, CDR1 is LGHDT and CDR2 is YNNKEL (reference sequence). Here the CDR3 reads CASSQGDRLNEKLFF.

J is TRBJ2-1 and V is TRBV7-9; TCRdb's D call of TRBD1 is untestable without DNA. CDR1 and CDR2 (germline): SEHNR, FQNEAQ (reference sequence). CDR3 length equals 16 residues. This CDR3 reads CASSLIGKNKHNEQFF.

V and J are TRBV5-6 and TRBJ2-7; TCRdb calls TRBD1, which cannot be checked without DNA. The CDR3 is 14 residues long. In germline, CDR1 is SGHDT, CDR2 YYEEEE. Here the CDR3 reads CASSLGQVSYEQYF.